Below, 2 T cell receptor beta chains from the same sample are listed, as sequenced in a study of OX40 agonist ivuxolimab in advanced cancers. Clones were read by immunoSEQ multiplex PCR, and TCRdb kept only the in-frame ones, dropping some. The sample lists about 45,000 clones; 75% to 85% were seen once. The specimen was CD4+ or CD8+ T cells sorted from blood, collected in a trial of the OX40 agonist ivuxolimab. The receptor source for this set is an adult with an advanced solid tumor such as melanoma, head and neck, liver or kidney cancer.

CDR3 nucleotides: TGTGCCAGCAGCTTCCCGGGGGGTGAGCAGTTCTTC. Encoded protein: CASSFPGGEQFF. The V and J genes are TRBV7-8 and TRBJ2-1, with 7 bases identical to TRBD2. The CDR3 extends over 12 amino acids. With V trimmed by 3 bases and J by 9 bases, 2 bases remained unmatched. Germline CDR1 and CDR2: SGHVS and FQNEAQ.

The CDR3 region is CASSPQQGQETQYF. CDR3 DNA: TGTGCCAGCAGCCCCCAACAGGGCCAAGAGACCCAGTACTTC. V is TRBV9 and J is TRBJ2-5; tentative D call: TRBD1 (6 bases). The CDR3 is made up of 14 amino acids. The V and J ends lost 4 bases and 1 base respectively, with 11 bases between them. CDR1 and CDR2 (germline): SGDLS, YYNGEE. Full variable domain (missing parts from reference TRBV9 and TRBJ2-5): DSGVTQTPKHLITATGQRVTLRCSPRSGDLSVYWYQQSLDQGLQFLIQYYNGEERAKGNILERFSAQQFPDLHSELNLSSLELGDSALYFCASSPQQGQETQYFGPGTRLLVL.